These 32 T cell receptor beta chains share one sample of origin, sequenced in a study of shared clonotypes between healthy human individuals. The method was immunoSEQ multiplex PCR; TCRdb's version includes in-frame clones alone and lacks a portion of them. This sample has some 2,500,000 clones; roughly 93% occur once, and the top ten carry approximately 0.37%. The specimen sequenced was naive CD4+ T cells from PBMCs. The subset: CD45RA+ positively selected. The source of these receptors is a man between 18 and 35 years old in good health. Some clones in this sample may be carry-over from other donors' samples.

The chain couples TRBV10-3 to TRBJ2-1; possible D gene TRBD2, 6 bases. Trimming removed 6 bases from V and 2 bases from J, with 17 bases in between. CDR1 and CDR2 (germline): ENHRY, SYGVKD. The CDR3 runs to 16 residues. The CDR3 loop reads CAISPSGGSPYNEQFF. The CDR3 DNA is TGTGCCATCAGCCCCTCTGGAGGGAGTCCCTACAATGAGCAGTTCTTC.

This clone was recorded only once. This chain joins TRBV18 and TRBJ2-7; 9 nucleotides agree with TRBD2. CDR3 length: 15 residues. After removal of 3 bases from V and 5 bases from J, the junction contained 8 bases not matched to a gene. From germline, CDR1 is KGHSH and CDR2 LQKENI. In DNA form, the CDR3 reads TGTGCCAGCTCACCGACTAGCGGATCGGGCCACGAGCAGTACTTC. Protein product: CASSPTSGSGHEQYF.

The gene calls are TRBV2 and TRBJ2-3; 7 bases are shared with TRBD1. Germline loops: CDR1 SNHLY, CDR2 FYNNEI. The trim removed 7 bases at V and 6 bases at J, leaving 13 bases unmatched. CDR3 length equals 15 residues. CDR3 sequence: CASTFMGTAFDTQYF. The CDR3 nucleotides are TGTGCCAGCACCTTCATGGGGACAGCCTTCGATACGCAGTATTTT.

The chain recombines TRBV19 with TRBJ1-5, with D maybe TRBD1 (5 bases). V shed 8 bases and J shed 3 bases, with 17 bases lying between them. CDR3 length: 15 residues. Germline V gene sequence: CDR1 LNHDA, CDR2 SQIVND (reference sequence). The CDR3 sequence: CASRGPAGANQPQHF. DNA for the CDR3: TGTGCCAGTCGCGGGCCTGCCGGGGCCAATCAGCCCCAGCATTTT.

The chain is built from TRBV30 and TRBJ1-2, with 8 bases aligning to TRBD1. This CDR3 has 12 amino acids. Trimming removed 5 bases from V and 8 bases from J; junction bases left unmatched: 7. CDR1 is GTSNPN, CDR2 SVGIG, per germline (reference sequence). CDR3 amino acids: CAWVGTGKGYTF. CDR3 nucleotide sequence: TGTGCCTGGGTTGGGACAGGTAAAGGCTACACCTTC.

The V gene is TRBV7-6, the J gene TRBJ1-5; D gene ambiguous. The CDR3 is 12 residues long. V lost 8 bases, J lost 3 bases, and 8 bases lay in between. In germline, CDR1 is SGHVS, CDR2 FNYEAQ. CDR3: CASAGFNQPQHF. In DNA form, the CDR3 reads TGTGCCAGCGCTGGCTTCAATCAGCCCCAGCATTTT.

The gene calls are TRBV28 and TRBJ2-5; 8 nucleotides line up with TRBD2. V dropped 6 bases and J dropped 2; count of bases not matched to a gene: 8. Germline V lookup: CDR1 MDHEN, CDR2 SYDVKM. The CDR3 spans 15 residues. The CDR3 spells CASRHGLADQETQYF. The CDR3 nucleotides are TGTGCCAGCAGACATGGACTAGCTGATCAAGAGACCCAGTACTTC.

The gene calls are TRBV11-3 and TRBJ2-1; maybe TRBD1 (5 bases). The CDR3 sequence is 13 residues long. Trimming cost V 5 bases and J 2 bases, with 7 bases left between them. Germline CDR1 and CDR2: SGHNT and YENEEA. The CDR3 DNA sequence: TGTGCCAGCAGCCCAGGGACCTACAATGAGCAGTTCTTC. Translating it yields CASSPGTYNEQFF.

The chain joins TRBV5-4 to TRBJ2-5; TRBD2 agrees at 8 bases. The germline CDR1 and CDR2 sequences are SGHNT and YYREEE (reference sequence). This CDR3 is built from 15 residues. V was pared by 3 bases and J by 5 bases, with 9 bases of the junction left unmatched. CDR3 sequence reads: CASSSGGAAGETQYF. The CDR3, as DNA: TGTGCCAGCAGCTCCGGGGGGGCAGCAGGGGAGACCCAGTACTTC.

The chain is built from TRBV9 and TRBJ2-3, with D tentatively TRBD2 (5 bases). The CDR3 has 15 residues. The V gene's germline CDR1 is SGDLS and CDR2 YYNGEE. V was pared by 3 bases and J by 1 base, with 12 bases between. The chain's CDR3 is CASSGRTLRTDTQYF. Here the CDR3 DNA reads TGTGCCAGCAGCGGACGGACTTTACGCACAGATACGCAGTATTTT.

The V gene is TRBV5-1, the J gene TRBJ2-2; weak D call: TRBD2 (6 bases). The germline V gene encodes CDR1 SGHRS and CDR2 YFSETQ. The CDR3 is made up of 15 amino acids. V was pared by 4 bases and J by 5 bases, with 15 bases between. CDR3: CASSPEGGGTGELFF. CDR3 nucleotide sequence: TGCGCCAGCAGCCCGGAAGGTGGAGGGACCGGGGAGCTGTTTTTT.

The chain links TRBV10-1 to TRBJ1-1; a possible D gene is TRBD1 (5 bases). Germline CDR1 WNHNN, CDR2 SYGVQD (reference sequence). The CDR3 consists of 17 residues. V dropped 3 bases and J dropped 10 bases, with 27 bases sitting between them. The CDR3 DNA is TGCGCCAGCAGTGAAGTCCCTCAATTATCCCTCCAGGGTCGAGCTTTCTTT. This translates into CASSEVPQLSLQGRAFF.

The rearrangement links TRBV4-2 to TRBJ1-4; possibly TRBD1 for D (6 bases). Germline-derived CDR1 and CDR2 are LGHNA and YNFKEQ. V lost 4 bases, J lost 1 base, and 16 bases lay in between. CDR3 size: 17 residues. This chain's CDR3 is CASSREGGAGTNEKLFF. The CDR3 DNA follows: TGTGCCAGCAGCCGGGAAGGGGGAGCAGGAACTAATGAAAAACTGTTTTTT.

The chain recombines TRBV28 with TRBJ2-3; 12 positions match TRBD2. This CDR3 comprises 16 residues. Trimming at V came to 4 bases and at J to 1 base, leaving 3 bases not matched to a gene. Germline loops: CDR1 MDHEN, CDR2 SYDVKM. The DNA for the CDR3 is TGTGCCAGCAGTTCCCCTAGCGGGAGGGGCACAGATACGCAGTATTTT. Translated: CASSSPSGRGTDTQYF.

The genes are TRBV9 and TRBJ1-1; tentatively, D is TRBD1 (6 bases). The ends were cut back, 4 bases at V and 4 bases at J, with 17 bases in the middle. Germline V gives CDR1 SGDLS, CDR2 YYNGEE. The CDR3 length is 15 residues. The CDR3 here is CASSPQLQGATEAFF. The CDR3 bases are TGTGCCAGCAGCCCCCAGCTACAGGGAGCCACTGAAGCTTTCTTT.

Regarding this clone: Other DNA sequences within the sample encode an identical CDR3. This chain uses TRBV20-1 with TRBJ1-3; no clear D gene. This CDR3 comprises 11 residues. Trimming left V 3 bases short and J 4 bases short, with 4 bases between. The germline CDR1 and CDR2 sequences are DFQATT and SNEGSKA (reference sequence). CDR3 in DNA: TGCAGTGCTAGCCGGGGAAACACCATATATTTT. As protein: CSASRGNTIYF.

The V and J genes are TRBV5-1 and TRBJ2-2; D is perhaps TRBD1 (5 bases). This CDR3 spans 15 amino acids. Germline V CDR1 and CDR2: SGHRS, YFSETQ. Trimming pared 4 bases from V and 3 bases from J, leaving 13 bases between. CDR3 nucleotide sequence: TGCGCCAGCAGCCCCAGGGCGACCGACACCGGGGAGCTGTTTTTT. Its translation is CASSPRATDTGELFF.

The chain couples TRBV20-1 to TRBJ2-2; D is uncertain. There are 11 residues in the CDR3. CDR1 DFQATT and CDR2 SNEGSKA come from the germline V gene (reference sequence). Trimming left V 7 bases short and J 4 bases short, with 7 bases between. The CDR3 sequence: CSEMGTGELFF. CDR3 sequence (DNA): TGCAGTGAGATGGGCACCGGGGAGCTGTTTTTT.

The J gene is TRBJ2-6, the V gene TRBV9; D gene ambiguous. V lost 5 bases and J 3 bases, leaving 12 bases between the germline ends. The CDR3 length is 15 residues. Germline V CDR1 and CDR2: SGDLS, YYNGEE. The CDR3 DNA reads as TGTGCCAGCAGTCTAGTACGAAATGGGGCCAACGTCCTGACTTTC. Amino acid sequence: CASSLVRNGANVLTF.

V and J are TRBV18 and TRBJ2-2; tentative D call: TRBD1 (5 bases). Trimming took off 2 bases at V and 0 bases at J, with 10 bases between the two ends. Germline values: CDR1 KGHSH, CDR2 LQKENI. CDR3 length: 16 residues. DNA for the CDR3: TGTGCCAGCTCACCAGTAGCAGGGCCGAACACCGGGGAGCTGTTTTTT. Translated, it gives CASSPVAGPNTGELFF.

Here the CDR3 reads CASSLGGYNNQPQHF. The CDR3 DNA sequence: TGTGCCAGCAGCTTGGGGGGGTACAACAATCAGCCCCAGCATTTT. The V gene is TRBV28, the J gene TRBJ1-5, with a weak D call TRBD1 (5 bases). The length of the CDR3 is 15 residues. CDR1 MDHEN and CDR2 SYDVKM come from the germline V gene. Trimming removed 6 bases at V and 3 bases at J, with 15 bases between. Variable domain in full (rest from reference TRBV28 and TRBJ1-5): DVKVTQSSRYLVKRTGEKVFLECVQDMDHENMFWYRQDPGLGLRLIYFSYDVKMKEKGDIPEGYSVSREKKERFSLILESASTNQTSMYLCASSLGGYNNQPQHFGDGTRLSIL.

This chain connects TRBV2 to TRBJ1-1; D not certain. This CDR3 has 13 residues. The germline V gene encodes CDR1 SNHLY and CDR2 FYNNEI. The germline V and J ends were trimmed by 6 bases and 3 bases, with 11 bases remaining between them. CDR3 nucleotide sequence: TGTGCCAGCAGGACCGACCGACACACTGAAGCTTTCTTT. The encoded protein is CASRTDRHTEAFF. The full variable domain, its missing parts supplied by reference TRBV2 and TRBJ1-1, is EPEVTQTPSHQVTQMGQEVILRCVPISNHLYFYWYRQILGQKVEFLVSFYNNEISEKSEIFDDQFSVERPDGSNFTLKIRSTKLEDSAMYFCASRTDRHTEAFFGQGTRLTVV.

The chain is built from TRBV2 and TRBJ1-2; maybe TRBD1 (6 bases). Trimming removed 3 bases from V and 3 bases from J, with 11 bases in between. The CDR3 has 14 residues. The germline V gene encodes CDR1 SNHLY and CDR2 FYNNEI. Written as DNA, the CDR3 is TGTGCCAGCAGTGACAAGGGGGGTGACTATGGCTACACCTTC. Protein: CASSDKGGDYGYTF.

V is TRBV5-1 and J is TRBJ2-5; D perhaps matches TRBD1 (6 bases). V lost 4 bases, J lost 5 bases, and 15 bases lay in between. The CDR3 spans 14 residues. Germline assignment: CDR1 SGHRS and CDR2 YFSETQ. In nucleotides, the CDR3 is TGCGCCAGCAGCCCCAGGGGTAATGAGGAGACCCAGTACTTC. It encodes CASSPRGNEETQYF.

J is TRBJ1-2 and V is TRBV5-6; maybe TRBD1 (5 bases). Germline CDR1 and CDR2: SGHDT and YYEEEE. The CDR3 runs 13 residues. V gave up 0 bases and J gave up 6 bases, with 9 bases separating them. In nucleotides, the CDR3 is TGTGCCAGCAGCTTGGGGCAGGGCCATGGCTACACCTTC. This gives the protein CASSLGQGHGYTF.

The chain employs TRBV7-2 and TRBJ2-7; 9 bases line up with TRBD2. The CDR3 is made up of 15 amino acids. Germline CDR1 reads SGHTA; CDR2 reads FQGNSA. V shed 2 bases and J 2 bases; nucleotides not matched to a gene: 4. In DNA form, the CDR3 reads TGTGCCAGCAGCTTATTGACTAGCGGAACCTACGAGCAGTACTTC. Amino acids: CASSLLTSGTYEQYF.

With regard to this clone: Other DNA sequences in the sample encode the same CDR3. The rearrangement links TRBV28 to TRBJ2-7; 9 bases map to TRBD2. In germline, CDR1 is MDHEN, CDR2 SYDVKM. This CDR3 is 14 amino acids long. V lost 6 bases, J lost 3 bases, and 6 bases stayed unmatched. The CDR3 spells CASRSGLASYEQYF. CDR3 bases: TGTGCCAGCAGGAGCGGACTAGCGAGCTACGAGCAGTACTTC.

CDR3 loop: CASSPKWTVSGNTIYF. The CDR3 nucleotides are TGTGCCAGCAGCCCCAAATGGACAGTTTCTGGAAACACCATATATTTT. The chain has TRBV27 and TRBJ1-3; a possible D gene is TRBD1 (6 bases). CDR3 size: 16 residues. With 6 bases removed from V and 1 base from J, the gap between germline ends came to 16 bases. In germline, CDR1 is MNHEY, CDR2 SMNVEV (reference sequence).

J is TRBJ2-5 and V is TRBV18; 7 bases map to TRBD1. V dropped 5 bases and J dropped 5; count of bases not matched to a gene: 5. The CDR3 sequence is 13 residues long. Germline CDR1 and CDR2: KGHSH and LQKENI. CDR3 amino acids: CASSDRDRETQYF. DNA for the CDR3: TGTGCCAGCTCAGACAGGGATCGCGAGACCCAGTACTTC.

CDR3 DNA: TGTGCCAGCAGCCCGACTGGTGAACCTGGAAACACCATATATTTT. Its translation: CASSPTGEPGNTIYF. The rearrangement links TRBV7-9 to TRBJ1-3; D unresolved. This CDR3 has 15 residues. CDR1 and CDR2 (germline): SEHNR, FQNEAQ (reference sequence). Trimming removed 5 bases from V and 2 bases from J, with 13 bases in between.

The chain couples TRBV5-1 to TRBJ1-1; D ambiguous. CDR1 is SGHRS and CDR2 is YFSETQ in the germline V gene. Trimming stripped 5 bases from V and 6 bases from J, with 17 bases between. The CDR3 extends over 14 amino acids. In nucleotides, the CDR3 is TGCGCCAGCAGACCCGGACCCGAGGGCTCTGAAGCTTTCTTT. Amino acids: CASRPGPEGSEAFF.

The chain employs TRBV28 and TRBJ2-6; 8 nucleotides align to TRBD1. CDR1 and CDR2 (germline): MDHEN, SYDVKM. This CDR3 spans 19 amino acids. The V gene end was trimmed by 7 bases and the J gene end by 0 bases; junction bases not matched to a gene: 14. The CDR3 reads CASTPVGQVFSSGANVLTF. The CDR3 DNA reads as TGTGCCAGCACCCCAGTGGGACAGGTATTTTCCTCTGGGGCCAACGTCCTGACTTTC.